A selection of T cell receptor beta chains follows, all from one sample in a study of blood T cell repertoires in COVID-19. Clones were read by immunoSEQ multiplex PCR, and TCRdb kept only the in-frame ones, dropping some. The table records around 270,000 clones, 70% to 90% of them present only once. Sequencing was performed on peripheral blood. The receptors were sampled from a woman in her sixties or seventies with COVID-19, enrolled during active disease. Each CDR3 is given with its conserved first and last residue. The D gene is left open where the match is weak. Not all rows give a size; the values are once, few, many and, for expanded clones, a class.

>-|TRBD1|TRBV5-1|TRBJ1-5
CASSLGQSQGPQHF
TGCGCCAGCAGCCTGGGACAGTCCCAAGGGCCCCAGCATTTT
>once|-|TRBV19|TRBJ1-2
CASSPRTADYGYTF
TGTGCCAGTAGTCCACGGACAGCGGACTATGGCTACACCTTC
>-|-|TRBV27|TRBJ2-7
CASSSRLGPYEQYF
TGTGCCAGCAGTTCCCGACTGGGGCCCTACGAGCAGTACTTC
>-|TRBD2|TRBV20-1|TRBJ2-7
CSASPPSGSSYEQYF
TGCAGTGCTAGTCCGCCTAGCGGGAGCTCCTACGAGCAGTACTTC
>-|TRBD1|TRBV11-2|TRBJ1-5
CAVYRGRQPQHF
TGTGCCGTTTACAGGGGACGGCAGCCCCAGCATTTT
>-|-|TRBV9|TRBJ1-2
CASSVESRISNYGYTF
TGTGCCAGCAGCGTAGAATCTAGGATTTCTAACTATGGCTACACCTTC
>-|-|TRBV7-2|TRBJ1-6
CASSLEKGFWSPLHF
TGTGCCAGCAGCTTAGAGAAGGGGTTTTGGTCACCCCTCCACTTT
>-|TRBD2|TRBV11-2|TRBJ2-1
CASSPSLAGEHYNEQFF
TGTGCCAGCAGCCCCAGTCTAGCGGGAGAACACTACAATGAGCAGTTCTTC
>-|TRBD2|TRBV7-9|TRBJ2-7
CASSLRTSIYEQYF
TGTGCCAGCAGCTTAAGGACTAGCATCTACGAGCAGTACTTC
>-|-|TRBV19|TRBJ1-5
CATRRGAGNQPQHF
TGTGCCACTAGGCGGGGGGCTGGCAATCAGCCCCAGCATTTT
>-|-|TRBV5-1|TRBJ2-1
CASSSRAGDNEQFF
TGCGCCAGCAGCTCAAGGGCAGGGGACAATGAGCAGTTCTTC
>-|-|TRBV28|TRBJ1-5
CASSLLNSNQPQHF
TGTGCCAGCAGTTTATTAAATAGCAATCAGCCCCAGCATTTT
>-|-|TRBV28|TRBJ1-6
CASSFPRGGSPLHF
TGTGCCAGCAGTTTCCCCAGGGGAGGGTCACCCCTCCACTTT
>-|TRBD2|TRBV15|TRBJ2-2
CATSRSGRTTGELFF
TGTGCCACCAGCCGTAGCGGGAGGACGACCGGGGAGCTGTTTTTT
>-|-|TRBV5-1|TRBJ1-1
CASSFRVGAARTEAFF
TGCGCCAGCAGCTTCCGCGTGGGGGCCGCGAGGACTGAAGCTTTCTTT
>once|TRBD2|TRBV6-2/TRBV6-3|TRBJ2-5
CASSPRGSSGRETQYF
TGTGCCAGCAGCCCCAGGGGGTCTAGCGGGAGGGAGACCCAGTACTTC
>-|TRBD2|TRBV9|TRBJ2-2
CASSPSGGNTGELFF
TGTGCCAGCAGCCCCTCGGGAGGGAACACCGGGGAGCTGTTTTTT
>-|-|TRBV14|TRBJ1-4
CASSQVNGGKLFF
TGTGCCAGCAGCCAGGTTAACGGGGGAAAACTGTTTTTT
>-|-|TRBV4-3|TRBJ2-4
CASSYDRGKNIQYF
TGCGCCAGCAGCTACGACAGAGGCAAAAACATTCAGTACTTC
>-|TRBD1|TRBV6-2/TRBV6-3|TRBJ2-2
CASSWTGGSGELFF
TGTGCCAGCAGCTGGACAGGGGGCTCCGGGGAGCTGTTTTTT
>-|-|TRBV7-7|TRBJ2-5
CASSLAGGQETQYF
TGTGCCAGCAGCTTAGCGGGAGGCCAAGAGACCCAGTACTTC
>-|-|TRBV5-1|TRBJ1-1
CASSLQEARTGMFGLEAFF
TGCGCCAGCAGCTTGCAGGAAGCCCGAACAGGGATGTTTGGGCTTGAAGCTTTCTTT
>-|TRBD1|TRBV19|TRBJ2-2
CASRRQGANTGELFF
TGTGCCAGTAGACGGCAGGGGGCCAACACCGGGGAGCTGTTTTTT
>-|-|TRBV21-1|TRBJ1-2
CASSEQGTERSYGYTF
TGTGCCAGCAGCGAACAGGGGACAGAGAGGAGCTATGGCTACACCTTC
>-|-|TRBV19|TRBJ2-3
CASSIGPSATDTQYF
TGTGCCAGTAGTATAGGACCCAGCGCCACAGATACGCAGTATTTT
>-|-|TRBV6-5|TRBJ1-2
CASSIGGGYGYTF
TGTGCCAGCAGCATCGGAGGCGGCTATGGCTACACCTTC
>-|TRBD1|TRBV13|TRBJ1-1
CASSRKTGPVNTEAFF
TGTGCCAGCAGCCGGAAGACAGGGCCAGTGAACACTGAAGCTTTCTTT
>-|-|TRBV29-1|TRBJ2-5
CSVLGAGGETQYF
TGCAGCGTTCTCGGGGCAGGAGGGGAGACCCAGTACTTC
>-|TRBD1|TRBV4-2|TRBJ1-2
CASSQVGGQANYGYTF
TGTGCCAGCAGCCAAGTTGGGGGACAGGCGAACTATGGCTACACCTTC
>-|TRBD2|TRBV30|TRBJ2-1
CARGKDSLAGAHLYNEQFF
TGTGCCCGAGGAAAGGATAGCCTAGCGGGAGCCCACCTCTACAATGAGCAGTTCTTC
>-|-|TRBV11-3|TRBJ2-5
CASSAGRVETQYF
TGTGCCAGCAGCGCGGGACGGGTGGAGACCCAGTACTTC
>few|TRBD1|TRBV12-3/TRBV12-4|TRBJ1-1
CASSRDRAEAFF
TGTGCCAGCAGCCGGGACAGGGCTGAAGCTTTCTTT
>few|-|TRBV15|TRBJ2-1
CATSRDRGSSYNEQFF
TGTGCCACCAGCAGAGATCGCGGGTCCTCCTACAATGAGCAGTTCTTC
>-|-|TRBV15|TRBJ2-1
CATSRVVQGEQFF
TGTGCCACCAGCAGAGTGGTTCAGGGTGAGCAGTTCTTC
>-|TRBD1|TRBV10-2|TRBJ1-5
CASSPTGASNQPQHF
TGCGCCAGCAGCCCCACAGGGGCTAGCAATCAGCCCCAGCATTTT
>-|-|TRBV7-6|TRBJ1-3
CASSLGASRSGNTIYF
TGTGCCAGCAGCTTAGGAGCAAGCCGCTCTGGAAACACCATATATTTT
>-|-|TRBV11-1|TRBJ1-6
CASSIRTGNSPLHF
TGTGCCAGCAGCATAAGGACGGGGAATTCACCCCTCCACTTT
>-|TRBD1|TRBV5-1|TRBJ2-2
CASSPKGTGGPGELFF
TGCGCCAGCAGCCCAAAGGGGACAGGGGGCCCCGGGGAGCTGTTTTTT
>-|-|TRBV30|TRBJ2-1
CAWSVLPSGEQFF
TGTGCCTGGAGTGTACTGCCTTCGGGGGAGCAGTTCTTC
>-|-|TRBV19|TRBJ2-4
CASSRGAKNIQYF
TGTGCCAGTAGCAGGGGAGCCAAAAACATTCAGTACTTC
>once|TRBD1|TRBV24-1|TRBJ2-2
CATEPGGGYTGELFF
TGTGCCACCGAGCCAGGGGGCGGGTACACCGGGGAGCTGTTTTTT
>-|-|TRBV10-2|TRBJ1-5
CASSDRGWYQPQHF
TGCGCCAGCAGTGACAGGGGTTGGTATCAGCCCCAGCATTTT
>-|TRBD2|TRBV19|TRBJ2-7
CASSNGLAGGPENF
TGTGCCAGTAGTAACGGACTAGCGGGAGGGCCTGAGAACTTC